Following are 24 T cell receptor beta chains from one sample sequenced in a study of shared clonotypes between healthy human individuals. Sequencing used immunoSEQ multiplex PCR; TCRdb keeps in-frame clones, though not all of them. The sample has about 330,000 clones; around 86% are singletons. The sequencing sample was made of memory CD8+ T cells sorted from blood. The subset was: CD45RO+ cells pooled with CCR7-negative TemRA cells. These receptors came from a man aged 18 to 29 in good health.

The rearrangement uses TRBV4-3 and TRBJ2-1; 7 bases agree with TRBD1. The CDR3 runs 14 residues. The germline V gene encodes CDR1 LGHNA and CDR2 YSLEER. J lost 9 bases, V lost 5 bases, and 10 bases had no gene match. The CDR3 reads CASSFRQGRGEQFF. The CDR3 coding sequence is TGCGCCAGCAGCTTCCGACAGGGTCGCGGTGAGCAGTTCTTC.

The rearrangement joins TRBV25-1 to TRBJ1-1, with D perhaps matching TRBD1 (5 bases). Deletions cut 2 bases from V and 0 bases from J, with 16 bases between. The CDR3 is made up of 17 amino acids. Germline lookup yields CDR1 MGHDK and CDR2 SYGVNS. The CDR3 DNA is TGTGCCAGCAGTGAACCGTCGGCAGGGCCCATGAACACTGAAGCTTTCTTT. Translated, it gives CASSEPSAGPMNTEAFF.

The V gene is TRBV4-1, the J gene TRBJ1-1; a possible D gene is TRBD1 (5 bases). The CDR3 runs to 14 residues. CDR1 and CDR2 (germline): MGHRA, YSYEKL. V dropped 0 bases and J dropped 7 bases, with 12 bases sitting between them. CDR3 in DNA: TGCGCCAGCAGCCAAGAACGGGGGATGGGTGAAGCTTTCTTT. It encodes CASSQERGMGEAFF.

The chain recombines TRBV6-1 with TRBJ2-5; 12 bases fit TRBD2. Trimming at V came to 2 bases and at J to 2 bases, leaving 3 bases not matched to a gene. The CDR3 is made up of 16 amino acids. From germline, CDR1 is MNHNS and CDR2 SASEGT. This CDR3 is CASSERLAGEQETQYF. CDR3 sequence (DNA): TGTGCCAGCAGTGAACGACTAGCGGGAGAACAAGAGACCCAGTACTTC.

The chain couples TRBV5-6 to TRBJ2-1, with D perhaps matching TRBD1 (6 bases). The CDR3 runs to 12 residues. CDR1 SGHDT and CDR2 YYEEEE come from the germline V gene. Trimming took off 3 bases at V and 7 bases at J, with 8 bases between the two ends. The CDR3 DNA follows: TGTGCCAGCAGCTCAGGGGTAAATGAGCAGTTCTTC. Its translation: CASSSGVNEQFF.

This clone was counted between two and nine times. This rearrangement joins TRBV5-4 to TRBJ1-2; D is undetermined. The ends were cut back, 5 bases at V and 0 bases at J, with 17 bases in the middle. Germline V gene data show CDR1 as SGHNT and CDR2 as YYREEE (reference sequence). The CDR3 has 16 residues. The CDR3: CASSDETGRANYGYTF. DNA for the CDR3: TGTGCCAGCAGTGACGAGACTGGACGAGCTAACTATGGCTACACCTTC.

The DNA of the CDR3 is TGTGCCAGCAGTTTGATCGAGAACACTGAAGCTTTCTTT. As protein: CASSLIENTEAFF. The chain links TRBV27 to TRBJ1-1; D gene ambiguous. The V end lost 3 bases, the J end lost 1 base, and 6 bases lay between the germline ends. The CDR3 covers 13 residues. Germline CDR1 MNHEY, CDR2 SMNVEV (reference sequence).

The chain joins TRBV9 to TRBJ2-5, with 7 bases lining up with TRBD1. J was trimmed by 5 bases and V by 1 base; bases with no gene match: 11. The CDR3 length is 16 residues. Germline CDR1 SGDLS, CDR2 YYNGEE. The CDR3 DNA reads TGTGCCAGCAGCGTATCGGCGACAGGGAGATGGGAGACCCAGTACTTC. It is translated as CASSVSATGRWETQYF.

This clone appeared a single time. V usage is TRBV7-9 and J usage is TRBJ2-7, with D unclear. Germline CDR1 reads SEHNR; CDR2 reads FQNEAQ (reference sequence). V was clipped by 5 bases and J by 4 bases, with 9 bases between them. The CDR3 consists of 12 residues. CDR3 in DNA: TGTGCCAGCAGCCACAGTGGGTACGAGCAGTACTTC. It specifies CASSHSGYEQYF. The full variable domain, rest sourced from reference TRBV7-9 and TRBJ2-7, is DTGVSQNPRHKITKRGQNVTFRCDPISEHNRLYWYRQTLGQGPEFLTYFQNEAQLEKSRLLSDRFSAERPKGSFSTLEIQRTEQGDSAMYLCASSHSGYEQYFGPGTRLTVT.

V gene TRBV4-3 combines with J gene TRBJ2-7; 9 bases are a match to TRBD2. Germline CDR1 is LGHNA and CDR2 is YSLEER. The length of the CDR3 is 15 residues. Trimming took 0 bases from V and 6 from J; bases not matched to a gene: 6. CDR3 nucleotide sequence: TGCGCCAGCAGCCAAGAACTAGCGGGTATTGGCGAGCAGTACTTC. The encoded protein is CASSQELAGIGEQYF.

The rearrangement uses TRBV5-4 and TRBJ2-5; TRBD2 is a possible D gene (5 bases). The CDR3 sequence is 16 residues long. The V end was cut by 4 bases, the J end by 0 bases, with 16 bases between. Germline V lookup: CDR1 SGHNT, CDR2 YYREEE (reference sequence). The CDR3 is CASSTRLPLYQETQYF. DNA of the CDR3: TGTGCCAGCAGCACCCGACTACCACTGTACCAAGAGACCCAGTACTTC.

The CDR3, as DNA: TGTGCCAGCAGCTTTCTTAAAAGGTTCTCCTACGAGCAGTACTTC. Protein sequence: CASSFLKRFSYEQYF. This chain links TRBV5-6 with TRBJ2-7; D remains unclear. The V gene lost 2 bases and the J gene lost 0 bases, with 12 bases spanning the gap. This CDR3 spans 15 amino acids. In germline, CDR1 is SGHDT, CDR2 YYEEEE.

The chain has TRBV6-1 and TRBJ1-2; D is unclear. The CDR3 contains 16 residues. The germline V gene encodes CDR1 MNHNS and CDR2 SASEGT. V shed 0 bases and J shed 3 bases, with 14 bases lying between them. The CDR3 protein is CASSEAHSWTDYGYTF. CDR3 DNA: TGTGCCAGCAGTGAAGCGCATTCTTGGACGGACTATGGCTACACCTTC.

This clone was seen once. The rearrangement uses TRBV9 and TRBJ2-3; possibly TRBD2 for D (5 bases). With 4 bases removed from V and 3 bases from J, the gap between germline ends came to 18 bases. Germline CDR1 and CDR2: SGDLS and YYNGEE. This CDR3 has 16 amino acids. Here the CDR3 reads CASSSQAALGTDTQYF. The CDR3 DNA reads TGTGCCAGCAGCTCTCAAGCGGCGTTGGGAACAGATACGCAGTATTTT.

The genes are TRBV7-9 and TRBJ1-1; D remains unclear. Germline CDR1 reads SEHNR; CDR2 reads FQNEAQ (reference sequence). V was cut by 5 bases and J by 4 bases, with 8 bases left in between. The CDR3 runs 12 residues. The CDR3 is CASSREVTEAFF. CDR3 nucleotides: TGTGCCAGCAGCCGCGAGGTCACTGAAGCTTTCTTT.

V is TRBV4-3 and J is TRBJ2-5; D remains ambiguous. CDR3 length: 16 residues. V dropped 0 bases and J dropped 1 base, with 12 bases sitting between them. Germline V gene sequence: CDR1 LGHNA, CDR2 YSLEER. The CDR3 nucleotides read TGCGCCAGCAGCCAAGAGGCCCCAGCCGTCCAAGAGACCCAGTACTTC. This translates into CASSQEAPAVQETQYF.

The chain carries TRBV2 and TRBJ2-2; 7 positions match TRBD2. The CDR3 consists of 14 residues. Germline CDR1 SNHLY, CDR2 FYNNEI. V shed 6 bases, J shed 5 bases, and the junction held 6 bases outside the gene matches. CDR3 sequence: CASRAGGTTGELFF. CDR3 DNA sequence: TGTGCCAGCAGGGCCGGGGGGACTACCGGGGAGCTGTTTTTT.

V usage is TRBV4-3 and J usage is TRBJ1-2, with 9 nucleotides matching TRBD1. CDR3 size: 15 residues. After removal of 0 bases from V and 6 bases from J, the junction contained 5 bases not matched to a gene. Germline CDR1 LGHNA, CDR2 YSLEER. CDR3 residues: CASSQDGQGLHGYTF. CDR3 nucleotide sequence: TGCGCCAGCAGCCAAGACGGACAGGGGCTCCATGGCTACACCTTC.

The CDR3 loop reads CASSQVSGGATVDTQYF. As DNA, the CDR3 is TGCGCCAGCAGCCAAGTTTCCGGGGGGGCGACGGTAGATACGCAGTATTTT. The chain employs TRBV4-1 and TRBJ2-3; 8 nucleotides align to TRBD2. Trimming removed 1 base from V and 5 bases from J; junction bases left unmatched: 11. The CDR3 has 17 residues. CDR1 is MGHRA and CDR2 is YSYEKL in the germline V gene.

The CDR3 sequence: CASSYSPGSYEQYF. As DNA, the CDR3 is TGTGCCAGCAGTTACTCGCCAGGTTCCTACGAGCAGTACTTC. This rearrangement joins TRBV6-5 to TRBJ2-5; no firm D call. The J call may be wrong; the DNA end is better matched by TRBJ2-7. There are 14 residues in the CDR3. CDR1 and CDR2 (germline): MNHEY, SVGAGI.

V and J are TRBV18 and TRBJ2-2, with D maybe TRBD1 (6 bases). The CDR3 consists of 15 residues. Germline CDR1 and CDR2: KGHSH and LQKENI. V dropped 6 bases and J dropped 0 bases, with 11 bases sitting between them. DNA of the CDR3: TGTGCCAGCTCTTTCAGGGGCACGAACACCGGGGAGCTGTTTTTT. It translates to CASSFRGTNTGELFF.

CDR3 bases: TGTGCCAGCGAGGGGCACGAGCAGTACTTC. It encodes CASEGHEQYF. The chain links TRBV6-6 to TRBJ2-7, with D perhaps TRBD1 or TRBD2 (5 bases each). The CDR3 has 10 amino acids. The germline V gene has CDR1 MNHNY and CDR2 SVGAGI (reference sequence). The ends were cut back, 8 bases at V and 5 bases at J, with 7 bases in the middle.

Remarks on this clone: A much larger clone differs from this one at a single base, so this may be a read error. Other nucleotide sequences from this sample produce the same CDR3. This chain joins TRBV27 and TRBJ2-3; 7 bases are shared with TRBD1. This CDR3 contains 14 residues. Trimming took 6 bases from V and 2 from J; bases not matched to a gene: 5. Per germline, CDR1 MNHEY and CDR2 SMNVEV (reference sequence). The DNA of the CDR3 is TGTGCCAGCAGGGTACAGGGGCTCACAGATACGCAGTATTTT. Its protein product is CASRVQGLTDTQYF.

This rearrangement joins TRBV9 to TRBJ2-1; 8 nucleotides align to TRBD2. Germline lookup yields CDR1 SGDLS and CDR2 YYNGEE. V gave up 4 bases and J gave up 2 bases; unmatched junction bases: 5. This CDR3 has 15 amino acids. In DNA form, the CDR3 reads TGTGCCAGCAGCCCTGGGGGACTAGCCTACAATGAGCAGTTCTTC. Translation gives CASSPGGLAYNEQFF.